The clone carrying this TCR beta chain was seen once. The sample comes from a study of blood T cell repertoires in COVID-19. Study summary: COVID-19 samples collected from the United States, Italy and Spain covered acute and convalescent phases. Nucleic acid was either cDNA or gDNA, and it came from T cells, B-cell-depleted T cells, or PBMCs.

Germline assignment: CDR1 LGHNA and CDR2 YNFKEQ. There are 14 residues in the CDR3. The V end lost 4 bases, the J end lost 8 bases, and 17 bases lay between the germline ends. Original handling: How many nucleated cells were present was estimated from reference gene primer amplification. The data were produced by immunoSEQ multiplex PCR, yet TCRdb's version contains in-frame clones alone and is incomplete. V, J and clone size were drawn from that table, and D and trimming were deduced from the DNA. Of roughly 390,000 clones listed, less than 85% were seen once; the top ten hold 3.5% to 4%. Input material: peripheral blood. This chain connects TRBV4-2 to TRBJ1-2, with D perhaps matching TRBD1 (5 bases). This receptor was identified in a woman between 18 and 29 years old with acute or convalescent COVID-19. The CDR3 loop reads CASSPRRGIEGYTF. The DNA of the CDR3 is TGTGCCAGCAGCCCCCGTCGGGGGATAGAAGGCTACACCTTC.